These 14 T cell receptor beta chains originate from one sample sequenced in a study of blood T cell repertoires in COVID-19. TCRdb's table, derived via immunoSEQ multiplex PCR, lists solely in-frame clones and lacks some. The sample lists 70,000 to 80,000 clones, around 93% occurring once. The sample comprised peripheral blood. The receptors shown here come from a woman aged 55-69 years with active COVID-19.

This sequence joins TRBV12-3 or TRBV12-4 and TRBJ1-4; D possibly corresponds to TRBD1 (5 bases). The length of the CDR3 is 13 residues. The V end was cut by 10 bases, the J end by 5 bases, with 14 bases between. This CDR3 is CAIGRRGNEKLFF. CDR3 nucleotides: TGTGCCATTGGGCGACGGGGGAATGAAAAACTGTTTTTT.

The genes are TRBV23-1 and TRBJ2-5; 7 positions agree with TRBD1. TRBV23-1 is treated as an ORF (open reading frame) with a function not yet certain. V was clipped by 4 bases and J by 3 bases; unmatched bases: 8. CDR3 size: 15 residues. The CDR3 loop reads CASSPTGTEKETQYF. CDR3 coding DNA: TGCGCCAGCAGTCCCACCGGGACAGAGAAAGAGACCCAGTACTTC.

The genes are TRBV5-1 and TRBJ1-1; D possibly corresponds to TRBD1 (6 bases). The germline gives CDR1 SGHRS, CDR2 YFSETQ. The ends were cut back, 0 bases at V and 1 base at J, with 7 bases in the middle. This CDR3 spans 14 amino acids. CDR3 nucleotides: TGCGCCAGCAGCTTGGACAGGGCGAACACTGAAGCTTTCTTT. Its protein product is CASSLDRANTEAFF.

The J gene is TRBJ2-7, the V gene TRBV5-6; 7 positions match TRBD2. Germline CDR1 reads SGHDT; CDR2 reads YYEEEE. The length of the CDR3 is 13 residues. After removal of 3 bases from V and 7 bases from J, the junction contained 7 bases not matched to a gene. As DNA, the CDR3 is TGTGCCAGCAGCTATCAGGGAGGGTGGGAGCAGTACTTC. It codes for CASSYQGGWEQYF.

The V call is TRBV10-2, the J call TRBJ1-5; D may be TRBD1 (5 bases). This CDR3 contains 17 residues. Trimming took 4 bases from V and 0 from J, leaving 16 bases between them. Looked up from germline, CDR1 is WSHSY and CDR2 is SAAADI. CDR3 protein: CASSGLAGRASNQPQHF. The CDR3 coding sequence is TGCGCCAGCAGTGGGCTCGCGGGGCGGGCTAGCAATCAGCCCCAGCATTTT.

The chain is built from TRBV3-1 (or the pseudogene TRBV3-2) and TRBJ1-2, with D maybe TRBD1 (5 bases). The CDR3 extends over 15 amino acids. CDR1 and CDR2 from the germline V gene are LGHDT and YNNKEL (reference sequence). The ends were cut back, 5 bases at V and 0 bases at J, with 13 bases in the middle. In DNA, the CDR3 is TGTGCCAGCAGCTCCGGGACTGTCGCTAACTATGGCTACACCTTC. Translating gives CASSSGTVANYGYTF.

This rearrangement joins TRBV29-1 to TRBJ1-2; 10 bases are a match to TRBD1. Losses at the gene ends were 7 bases for V and 4 bases for J; bases not matched to a gene: 6. Germline V gene lookup returns CDR1 SQVTM and CDR2 ANQGSEA. The CDR3 covers 13 residues. The CDR3 loop reads CSARQGASYGYTF. For the CDR3, the DNA is TGCAGCGCCAGACAGGGGGCGTCCTATGGCTACACCTTC.

The genes are TRBV15 and TRBJ1-4; D perhaps matches TRBD1 (6 bases). CDR1 and CDR2 from the germline V gene are LNHNV and YYDKDF (reference sequence). Trimming cost V 0 bases and J 4 bases, with 9 bases left between them. This CDR3 has 15 residues. The CDR3 here is CATSRDRTVNEKLFF. The CDR3 DNA reads as TGTGCCACCAGCAGAGATCGGACAGTTAATGAAAAACTGTTTTTT.

The chain has TRBV2 and TRBJ2-3, with 10 bases that match TRBD1. This CDR3 comprises 15 residues. CDR1 is SNHLY and CDR2 is FYNNEI in the germline V gene. V shed 5 bases, J shed 5 bases, and the junction held 7 bases outside the gene matches. The chain's CDR3 is CASSKDRGRQDTQYF. The CDR3, as DNA: TGTGCCAGCAGTAAAGACAGGGGGCGACAAGATACGCAGTATTTT. The entire variable domain, with the rest obtained from reference TRBV2 and TRBJ2-3, is as follows: EPEVTQTPSHQVTQMGQEVILRCVPISNHLYFYWYRQILGQKVEFLVSFYNNEISEKSEIFDDQFSVERPDGSNFTLKIRSTKLEDSAMYFCASSKDRGRQDTQYFGPGTRLTVL.

V is TRBV6-1 and J is TRBJ1-5, with D perhaps TRBD1 (5 bases). V shed 1 base and J shed 9 bases, with 19 bases lying between them. The V gene's germline CDR1 is MNHNS and CDR2 SASEGT. This CDR3 comprises 16 residues. The CDR3, as DNA: TGTGCCAGCAGTGAAGGGCATAGGGGCAGACTCGGGCCCCAGCATTTT. Residues: CASSEGHRGRLGPQHF.

The genes are TRBV24-1 and TRBJ2-3, with a possible D match to TRBD1 (6 bases). The germline V and J ends were trimmed by 2 bases and 5 bases, with 22 bases remaining between them. This CDR3 spans 18 amino acids. The germline V gene encodes CDR1 KGHDR and CDR2 SFDVKD. The DNA for the CDR3 is TGTGCCACCAGTGATTCACCCGGGACCCTTAGGGGGATAGATACGCAGTATTTT. Protein sequence: CATSDSPGTLRGIDTQYF.

The J gene is TRBJ2-7, the V gene TRBV28; 7 bases line up with TRBD1. Per germline, CDR1 MDHEN and CDR2 SYDVKM. The V segment lost 2 bases and the J segment 2 bases; nucleotides outside the gene matches: 6. The CDR3 length is 15 residues. The CDR3 DNA is TGTGCCAGCAGTTTAACCGAGACAGGGACCTACGAGCAGTACTTC. Its translation: CASSLTETGTYEQYF.

V and J are TRBV1 and TRBJ2-7; the table's D call TRBD1 went unverified against the DNA. TRBV1 is a pseudogene. The CDR3 covers 17 residues. CDR3 in DNA: TGCACCAGCAGCCAAGCCAACCCGGGACAGGGGGATTACGAGCAGTACTTC. Amino acid sequence: CTSSQANPGQGDYEQYF.

The rearrangement uses TRBV6-5 and TRBJ2-7, with 10 bases matching TRBD2. Germline V gene lookup returns CDR1 MNHEY and CDR2 SVGAGI. The CDR3 is 15 residues long. The ends lost 4 bases at V and 3 bases at J; junction bases unmatched: 6. This CDR3 reads CASSFLSSGSYEQYF. CDR3 nucleotide sequence: TGTGCCAGCAGTTTTTTGTCTAGCGGGAGCTACGAGCAGTACTTC.